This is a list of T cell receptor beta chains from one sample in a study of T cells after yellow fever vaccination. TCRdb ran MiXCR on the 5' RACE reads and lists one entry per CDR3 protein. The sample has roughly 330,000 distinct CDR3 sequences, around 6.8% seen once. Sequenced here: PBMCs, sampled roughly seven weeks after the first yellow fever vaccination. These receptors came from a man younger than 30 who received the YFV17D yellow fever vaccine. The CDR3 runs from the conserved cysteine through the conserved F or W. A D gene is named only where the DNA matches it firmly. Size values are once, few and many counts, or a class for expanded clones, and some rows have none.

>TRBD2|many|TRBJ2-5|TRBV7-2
TGTGCCACCCAACCTCATTCACTAGCGGGGACACAAGAGACCCAGTACTTC
CATQPHSLAGTQETQYF
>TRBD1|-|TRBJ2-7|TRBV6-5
TGTGCCAGCAATCGGGACAGGGCTAGCAACGAGCAGTACTTC
CASNRDRASNEQYF
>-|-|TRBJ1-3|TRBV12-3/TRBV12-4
TGTGCCAGCAGTTTAGCCGCGGCGGGAAACACCATATATTTT
CASSLAAAGNTIYF
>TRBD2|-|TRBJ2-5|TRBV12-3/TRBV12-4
TGTGCCAGGATGACTAGCGGGGGAGGGGAGACCCAGTACTTC
CARMTSGGGETQYF
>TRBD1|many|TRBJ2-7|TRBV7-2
TGTGCCAGCAGCCTCGAGTCCGGGACAGGGACCGAGCAGTACTTC
CASSLESGTGTEQYF
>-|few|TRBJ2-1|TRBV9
TGTGCCAGCAGCGCCCGAGGGGGGTCCGCCTCCTACAATGAGCAGTTCTTC
CASSARGGSASYNEQFF
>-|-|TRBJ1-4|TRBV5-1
TGCGCCAGCAGCCCCGACAGGAAAGCAACTAATGAAAAACTGTTTTTT
CASSPDRKATNEKLFF
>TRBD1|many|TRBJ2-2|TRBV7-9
TGTGCCAGCAGCGCCGGACAGGGGGCGCCCACCGGGGAGCTGTTTTTT
CASSAGQGAPTGELFF
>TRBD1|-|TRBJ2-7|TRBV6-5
TGTGCCAGCAGTTACTCGACAGGGGGTTCGTACGAGCAGTACTTC
CASSYSTGGSYEQYF
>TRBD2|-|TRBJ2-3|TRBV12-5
TGTGCTACCTCAATTGGGACTAGCGGGGGCACAGATACGCAGTATTTT
CATSIGTSGGTDTQYF
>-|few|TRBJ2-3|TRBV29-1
TGCAGCGCTGATTCGGGGGGCAGAGATACGCAGTATTTT
CSADSGGRDTQYF
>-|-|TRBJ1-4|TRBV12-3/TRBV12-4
TGTGCCAGCAGCACCCGGCTAGTAAATGAAAAACTGTTTTTT
CASSTRLVNEKLFF
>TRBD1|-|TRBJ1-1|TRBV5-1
TGCGCCAGCAGCGTAGGGGGCAGGGACACTGAAGCTTTCTTT
CASSVGGRDTEAFF
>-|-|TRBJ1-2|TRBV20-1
TGCAGTGCCAGTGGACCAAATTCTCTATTCTACACCTTC
CSASGPNSLFYTF
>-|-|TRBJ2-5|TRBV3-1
TGTGCCAGCAGCCAACGTAATATGCCGGCAGAGACCCAGTACTTC
CASSQRNMPAETQYF
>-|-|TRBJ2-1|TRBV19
TGTGCCAGTAGTATCCCCCTCCGGGCTCACTCCTCCAATGAGCAGTTCTTC
CASSIPLRAHSSNEQFF
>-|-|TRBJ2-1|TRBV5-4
TGTGCCAGCAGCTTGATACGCGGGACTTATAAAAATGAGCAGTTCTTC
CASSLIRGTYKNEQFF
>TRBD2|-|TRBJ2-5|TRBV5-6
TGTGCCAGCAGCCTACCCCCAACTAGCGCCGAGACCCAGTACTTC
CASSLPPTSAETQYF
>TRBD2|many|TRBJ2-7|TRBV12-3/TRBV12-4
TGTGCCAGCAGTCCCGGGGTAGCGGGCTACGAGCAGTACTTC
CASSPGVAGYEQYF
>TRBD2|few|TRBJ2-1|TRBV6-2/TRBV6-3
TGTGCCAGCAGCCCGAGAGCGGGAGGAGGGGATGAGCAGTTCTTC
CASSPRAGGGDEQFF